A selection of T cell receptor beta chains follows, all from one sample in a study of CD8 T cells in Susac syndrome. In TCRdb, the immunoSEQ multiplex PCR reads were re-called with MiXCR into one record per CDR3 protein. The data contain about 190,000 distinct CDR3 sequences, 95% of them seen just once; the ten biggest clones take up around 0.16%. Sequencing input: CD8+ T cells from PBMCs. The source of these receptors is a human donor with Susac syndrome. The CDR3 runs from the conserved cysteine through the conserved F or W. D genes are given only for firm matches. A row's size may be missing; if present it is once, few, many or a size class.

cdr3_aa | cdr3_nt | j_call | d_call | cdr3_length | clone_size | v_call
CATSRDRQEPTNYGYTF | TGTGCCACCAGCAGAGACCGACAGGAACCCACTAACTATGGCTACACCTTC | TRBJ1-2 | . | 17 | . | TRBV15
CASSGQGANVGYTF | TGTGCCAGCAGCGGACAGGGGGCAAACGTTGGCTACACCTTC | TRBJ1-2 | TRBD1 | 14 | . | TRBV27
CAWSLGARTNYGYTF | TGTGCCTGGAGTCTGGGCGCGAGGACTAACTATGGCTACACCTTC | TRBJ1-2 | . | 15 | . | TRBV30
CASSELDRGHQETQYF | TGTGCCAGCAGCGAACTGGACAGGGGTCACCAAGAGACCCAGTACTTC | TRBJ2-5 | TRBD1 | 16 | . | TRBV7-9
CSAPPGVHAPYEQYF | TGCAGTGCTCCCCCGGGGGTTCATGCACCCTACGAGCAGTACTTC | TRBJ2-7 | . | 15 | . | TRBV20-1
CASSQEKQGTYEQYF | TGCGCCAGCAGCCAAGAGAAACAGGGGACCTACGAGCAGTACTTC | TRBJ2-7 | TRBD1 | 15 | . | TRBV4-1
CASSQGGPGTGRFEQYF | TGCGCCAGCAGCCAAGGGGGCCCCGGGACAGGTCGTTTCGAGCAGTACTTC | TRBJ2-7 | TRBD1 | 17 | . | TRBV4-1
CSAPPSGIYNEQFF | TGCAGTGCCCCGCCTAGCGGTATCTACAATGAGCAGTTCTTC | TRBJ2-1 | TRBD2 | 14 | . | TRBV20-1
CAWKITGGSYEQYF | TGTGCCTGGAAGATCACAGGGGGTTCCTACGAGCAGTACTTC | TRBJ2-7 | TRBD1 | 14 | . | TRBV30
CSVEDPPGVGSGANVLTF | TGCAGCGTTGAAGATCCCCCAGGGGTAGGCTCTGGGGCCAACGTCCTGACTTTC | TRBJ2-6 | . | 18 | . | TRBV29-1
CASSSRSRMGQETQYF | TGTGCCAGCAGTTCACGTTCTAGGATGGGGCAAGAGACCCAGTACTTC | TRBJ2-5 | . | 16 | . | TRBV12-3/TRBV12-4
CASSYSVQTGSYEQYF | TGTGCCAGCAGTTACTCGGTCCAGACAGGGTCCTACGAGCAGTACTTC | TRBJ2-7 | TRBD1 | 16 | few | TRBV6-5
CATWSDGNTIYF | TGTGCCACCTGGTCGGATGGAAACACCATATACTTT | TRBJ1-3 | . | 12 | . | TRBV24-1
CASSYDFTYEQYF | TGTGCCAGCAGCTACGACTTTACCTACGAGCAGTACTTC | TRBJ2-7 | . | 13 | . | TRBV5-4
CASSVGTGLSGANVLTF | TGTGCCAGCAGCGTAGGGACAGGTCTCTCTGGGGCCAACGTCCTGACTTTC | TRBJ2-6 | TRBD1 | 17 | . | TRBV9
CATSSAGQGEQYF | TGTGCCACCAGCAGCGCGGGACAGGGCGAGCAGTACTTC | TRBJ2-7 | TRBD1 | 13 | . | TRBV15
CSVEGEMGHEQYF | TGCAGCGTTGAAGGGGAAATGGGCCACGAGCAGTACTTC | TRBJ2-7 | . | 13 | . | TRBV29-1
CASSQLGTSQETQYF | TGTGCCAGCAGCCAACTTGGGACTAGTCAAGAGACCCAGTACTTC | TRBJ2-5 | TRBD2 | 15 | . | TRBV3-1
CSAGSGGVADTQYF | TGCAGTGCTGGTAGCGGGGGGGTAGCAGATACGCAGTATTTT | TRBJ2-3 | TRBD2 | 14 | . | TRBV20-1
CASSPRGGDGQYF | TGTGCCAGCAGCCCTCGCGGAGGGGACGGGCAGTACTTC | TRBJ2-7 | . | 13 | . | TRBV11-1
CSASKGLNDFYGYTF | TGCAGTGCTAGTAAGGGACTGAATGATTTTTATGGCTACACCTTC | TRBJ1-2 | . | 15 | . | TRBV20-1
CATSRDRDRGYNEQFF | TGTGCCACCAGCAGAGACCGGGACAGGGGCTACAATGAGCAGTTCTTC | TRBJ2-1 | TRBD1 | 16 | . | TRBV15
CASSFSGQSTDTQYF | TGCGCCAGCAGCTTCTCGGGACAGAGCACAGATACGCAGTATTTT | TRBJ2-3 | TRBD1 | 15 | . | TRBV5-1
CASGIRDNSPLHF | TGTGCCAGCGGGATTCGGGATAATTCACCCCTCCACTTT | TRBJ1-6 | . | 13 | . | TRBV6-5
CASSDASGGPETQYF | TGTGCCAGCAGTGATGCTAGCGGGGGGCCAGAGACCCAGTACTTC | TRBJ2-5 | TRBD2 | 15 | . | TRBV25-1
CASSIGRVAEAFF | TGTGCCAGTAGTATAGGGAGGGTAGCTGAAGCTTTCTTT | TRBJ1-1 | . | 13 | . | TRBV19
CASSWDIGELFF | TGTGCCAGCAGTTGGGACATCGGGGAGCTGTTTTTT | TRBJ2-2 | . | 12 | . | TRBV12-3/TRBV12-4
CASSLQMEYF | TGTGCCAGCAGCTTACAAATGGAGTACTTC | TRBJ2-5 | . | 10 | once | TRBV7-2
CSARDRGQNEKLFF | TGCAGTGCTAGAGACCGGGGACAGAACGAAAAACTGTTTTTT | TRBJ1-4 | TRBD1 | 14 | . | TRBV20-1
CASSESGHEQYF | TGTGCCAGCAGCGAATCGGGCCACGAGCAGTACTTC | TRBJ2-7 | . | 12 | . | TRBV9
CASRLQVWDEQFF | TGTGCCAGCAGACTACAGGTTTGGGATGAGCAGTTCTTC | TRBJ2-1 | . | 13 | . | TRBV28
CASSGAGTGNSPLHF | TGTGCCAGCAGTGGTGCCGGGACTGGTAATTCACCCCTCCACTTT | TRBJ1-6 | . | 15 | . | TRBV25-1
CSVELRGQFNEQFF | TGCAGCGTTGAACTCAGGGGGCAATTTAATGAGCAGTTCTTC | TRBJ2-1 | TRBD1 | 14 | . | TRBV29-1
CASSQVFGGGETQYF | TGCGCCAGCAGCCAAGTTTTCGGTGGAGGCGAGACCCAGTACTTC | TRBJ2-5 | . | 15 | . | TRBV4-1
CASSGQRGQETQYF | TGTGCCAGCAGCGGGCAGCGGGGGCAAGAGACCCAGTACTTC | TRBJ2-5 | TRBD2 | 14 | . | TRBV11-2
CASSGGLAGSTDTQYF | TGTGCCAGCAGCGGTGGACTAGCGGGGAGCACAGATACGCAGTATTTT | TRBJ2-3 | TRBD2 | 16 | . | TRBV13
CASSASGTTYTGELFF | TGTGCCAGCAGCGCATCCGGGACTACATACACCGGGGAGCTGTTTTTT | TRBJ2-2 | TRBD2 | 16 | . | TRBV9
CASSLFLQETQYF | TGTGCCAGCAGTTTATTCCTCCAAGAGACCCAGTACTTC | TRBJ2-5 | . | 13 | . | TRBV27
CASSQDGGGGAGDEQFF | TGTGCCAGCAGCCAAGATGGGGGCGGGGGGGCCGGCGATGAGCAGTTCTTC | TRBJ2-1 | TRBD2 | 17 | . | TRBV4-2
CASSVATGTETQYF | TGTGCCAGCAGCGTAGCGACCGGGACAGAGACCCAGTACTTC | TRBJ2-5 | . | 14 | . | TRBV9
CAIKQDSQPYEQYF | TGTGCCATCAAGCAGGACAGCCAACCCTACGAGCAGTACTTC | TRBJ2-7 | . | 14 | . | TRBV10-3
CASLNEPNTEAFF | TGCGCCAGCCTAAATGAACCGAACACTGAAGCTTTCTTT | TRBJ1-1 | . | 13 | . | TRBV5-1
CVGGEGPYEQYF | TGTGTCGGGGGAGAAGGACCTTACGAGCAGTACTTC | TRBJ2-7 | . | 12 | . | TRBV2
CASSLGSGFVSYEQYF | TGTGCCAGCAGCTTAGGATCTGGGTTCGTTTCCTACGAGCAGTACTTC | TRBJ2-7 | . | 16 | . | TRBV7-8
CASRAPREGTGELFF | TGTGCCAGCAGGGCTCCCAGAGAAGGCACCGGGGAGCTGTTTTTT | TRBJ2-2 | . | 15 | . | TRBV25-1
CASSHPRTSGSYEQYF | TGCGCCAGCAGCCACCCAAGGACTAGCGGGAGCTACGAGCAGTACTTC | TRBJ2-7 | TRBD2 | 16 | . | TRBV4-1
CAWSVIGDEQYF | TGTGCCTGGAGTGTAATAGGCGACGAGCAGTACTTC | TRBJ2-7 | . | 12 | . | TRBV30
CSAKNPQQGNTEAFF | TGCAGTGCTAAAAACCCGCAACAGGGGAACACTGAAGCTTTCTTT | TRBJ1-1 | . | 15 | . | TRBV20-1
CASSVGTESSGANVLTF | TGTGCCAGCAGCGTAGGGACAGAGAGCTCTGGGGCCAACGTCCTGACTTTC | TRBJ2-6 | . | 17 | . | TRBV9
CASTVAGVTGELFF | TGTGCCAGCACCGTAGCGGGGGTCACCGGGGAGCTGTTTTTT | TRBJ2-2 | TRBD2 | 14 | . | TRBV7-9
CAWSSTNYGYTF | TGTGCCTGGAGTTCGACTAACTATGGCTACACCTTC | TRBJ1-2 | . | 12 | . | TRBV30
CASSLIGTGEKNTEAFF | TGTGCCAGCAGCCTTATAGGGACAGGGGAAAAGAACACTGAAGCTTTCTTT | TRBJ1-1 | TRBD1 | 17 | . | TRBV6-1
CASSSPTSGGSSSYNEQFF | TGTGCCAGCAGCTCCCCGACTAGCGGGGGCTCCTCCTCCTACAATGAGCAGTTCTTC | TRBJ2-1 | TRBD2 | 19 | . | TRBV5-4